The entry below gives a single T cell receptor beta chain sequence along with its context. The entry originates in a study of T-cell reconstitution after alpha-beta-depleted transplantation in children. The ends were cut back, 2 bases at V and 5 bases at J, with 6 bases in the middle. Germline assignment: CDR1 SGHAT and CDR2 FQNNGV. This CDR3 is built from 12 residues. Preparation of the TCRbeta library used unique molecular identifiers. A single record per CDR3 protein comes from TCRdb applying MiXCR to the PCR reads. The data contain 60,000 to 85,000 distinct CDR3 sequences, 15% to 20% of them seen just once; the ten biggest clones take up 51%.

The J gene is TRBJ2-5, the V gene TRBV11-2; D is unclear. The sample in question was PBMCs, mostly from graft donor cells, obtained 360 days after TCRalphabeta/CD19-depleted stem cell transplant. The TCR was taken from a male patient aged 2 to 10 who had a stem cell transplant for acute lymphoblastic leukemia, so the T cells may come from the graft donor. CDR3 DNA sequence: TGTGCCAGCAGCTTATCCCGGGAGACCCAGTACTTC. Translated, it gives CASSLSRETQYF. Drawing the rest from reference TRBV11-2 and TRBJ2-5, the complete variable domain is EAGVAQSPRYKIIEKRQSVAFWCNPISGHATLYWYQQILGQGPKLLIQFQNNGVVDDSQLPKDRFSAERLKGVDSTLKIQPAKLEDSAVYLCASSLSRETQYFGPGTRLLVL.